This TCR beta chain was sequenced in a study of low-dose radiotherapy and immunotherapy resistance in tumors. Study-wide context: With fractions of 0.5 Gy given every 2 weeks, Cohort 1 accumulated a total of 6.5 Gy. The 200 mg/m2 dose of intravenous cyclophosphamide was given every two weeks, one day before radiation and immunotherapy. Nivolumab was given to patients as a 240 mg flat dose every two weeks, and ipilimumab at 1 mg/kg every six weeks. Both were delivered intravenously.

The authors amplified TCRs for 20 to 25 PCR cycles with a constant-region primer and a V-primer adapter. TCRdb ran MiXCR on the reads and lists one entry per CDR3 protein. The sample consists of 50,000 or so distinct CDR3 sequences, approximately 33% of them appearing once. The V gene lost 0 bases and the J gene lost 0 bases, with 11 bases spanning the gap. Germline CDR1 reads SGHTA; CDR2 reads FQGNSA. The CDR3 consists of 16 residues. The time point here: after trial treatment. Treatment in this sample: LDRT plus nivolumab, ipilimumab, low-dose cyclophosphamide and aspirin (RACIN trial). The study gave donors nivolumab, ipilimumab, aspirin, low-dose cyclophosphamide and low-dose radiotherapy. At least ten counts were recorded for this clonotype.

The chain recombines TRBV7-2 with TRBJ2-5, with D uncertain. Specimen: PBMCs, collected after low-dose radiotherapy plus immunotherapy. This clonotype was sampled from a male donor with rectosigmoid adenocarcinoma. CDR3 in amino acids: CASSLALSRNQETQYF. DNA of the CDR3: TGTGCCAGCAGCTTAGCGCTATCCAGAAACCAAGAGACCCAGTACTTC.